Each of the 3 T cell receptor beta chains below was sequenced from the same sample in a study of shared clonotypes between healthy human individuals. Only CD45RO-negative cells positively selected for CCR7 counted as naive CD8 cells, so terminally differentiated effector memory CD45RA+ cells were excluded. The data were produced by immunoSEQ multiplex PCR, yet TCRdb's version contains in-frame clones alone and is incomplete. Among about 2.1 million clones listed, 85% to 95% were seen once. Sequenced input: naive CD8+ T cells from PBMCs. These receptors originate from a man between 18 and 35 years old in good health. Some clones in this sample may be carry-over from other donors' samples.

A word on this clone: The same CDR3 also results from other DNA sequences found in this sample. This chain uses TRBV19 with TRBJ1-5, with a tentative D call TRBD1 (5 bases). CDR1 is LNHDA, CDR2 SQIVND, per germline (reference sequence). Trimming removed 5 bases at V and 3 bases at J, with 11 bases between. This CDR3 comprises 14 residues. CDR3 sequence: CASSDRDYNQPQHF. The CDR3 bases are TGTGCCAGTAGTGACCGGGACTACAATCAGCCCCAGCATTTT.

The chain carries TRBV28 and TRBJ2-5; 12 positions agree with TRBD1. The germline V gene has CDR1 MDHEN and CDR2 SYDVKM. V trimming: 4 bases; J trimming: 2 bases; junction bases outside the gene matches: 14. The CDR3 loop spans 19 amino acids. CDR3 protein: CASSSGRWGDRGQQETQYF. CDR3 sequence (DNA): TGTGCCAGCAGTTCGGGCCGATGGGGGGACAGGGGGCAACAAGAGACCCAGTACTTC.

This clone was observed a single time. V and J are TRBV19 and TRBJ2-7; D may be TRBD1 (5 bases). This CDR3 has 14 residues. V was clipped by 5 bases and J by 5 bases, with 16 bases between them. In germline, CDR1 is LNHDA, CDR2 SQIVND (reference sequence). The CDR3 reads CASSLPTEKNEQYF. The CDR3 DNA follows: TGTGCCAGTAGTCTCCCGACAGAAAAGAACGAGCAGTACTTC.